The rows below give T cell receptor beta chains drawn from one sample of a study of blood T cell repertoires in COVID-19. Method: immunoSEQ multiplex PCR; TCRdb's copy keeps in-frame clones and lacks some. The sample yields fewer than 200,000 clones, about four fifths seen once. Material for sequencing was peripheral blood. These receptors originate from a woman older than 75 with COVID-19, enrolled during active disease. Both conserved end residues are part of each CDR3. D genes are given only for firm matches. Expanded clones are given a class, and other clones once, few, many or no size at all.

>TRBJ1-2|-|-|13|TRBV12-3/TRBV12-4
CASSLGTDYGYTF
TGTGCCAGCAGTTTAGGGACAGATTATGGCTACACCTTC
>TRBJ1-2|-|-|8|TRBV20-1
CSAAGYTF
TGCAGTGCGGCTGGCTACACCTTC
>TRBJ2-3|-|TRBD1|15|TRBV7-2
CASSRTGARTDTQYF
TGTGCCAGCAGCCGGACAGGGGCTCGCACAGATACGCAGTATTTT
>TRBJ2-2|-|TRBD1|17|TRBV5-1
CASSLAPRGGNTGELFF
TGCGCCAGCAGCTTGGCGCCTAGAGGGGGCAACACCGGGGAGCTGTTTTTT
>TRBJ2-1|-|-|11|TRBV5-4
CASSSINEQFF
TGTGCCAGCAGCTCCATTAATGAGCAGTTCTTC
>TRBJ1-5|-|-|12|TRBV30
CAWRQSNQPQHF
TGTGCCTGGAGACAGAGCAATCAGCCCCAGCATTTT
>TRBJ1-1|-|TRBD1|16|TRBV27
CASSPWTGGGGTEAFF
TGTGCCAGCAGTCCCTGGACAGGGGGTGGGGGCACTGAAGCTTTCTTT
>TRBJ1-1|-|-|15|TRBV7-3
CASSPPGRGVTEAFF
TGTGCCAGCAGCCCACCAGGGAGGGGGGTCACTGAAGCTTTCTTT
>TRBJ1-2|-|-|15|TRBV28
CASSFPLGGLYGYTF
TGTGCCAGCAGTTTCCCCTTGGGAGGGCTCTATGGCTACACCTTC
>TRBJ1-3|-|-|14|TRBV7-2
CASSLWTAGNTIYF
TGTGCCAGCAGCTTGTGGACAGCTGGAAACACCATATATTTT
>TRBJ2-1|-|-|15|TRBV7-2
CASSFLGSSYNEQFF
TGTGCCAGCAGCTTTTTAGGGAGCTCCTACAATGAGCAGTTCTTC
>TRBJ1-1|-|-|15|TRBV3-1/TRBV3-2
CASSPRQSPNTEAFF
TGTGCCAGCAGTCCTAGACAGTCTCCGAACACTGAAGCTTTCTTT
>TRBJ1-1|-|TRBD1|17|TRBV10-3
CAISARTGLIKNTEAFF
TGTGCCATCAGTGCTCGGACAGGGCTTATCAAGAACACTGAAGCTTTCTTT
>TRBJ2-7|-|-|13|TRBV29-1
CSVGPRAGYEQYF
TGCAGCGTTGGCCCAAGGGCGGGCTACGAGCAGTACTTC
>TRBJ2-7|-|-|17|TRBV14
CASSPVSDRFSTYEQYF
TGTGCCAGCAGCCCCGTCTCCGACAGGTTCTCTACCTACGAGCAGTACTTC
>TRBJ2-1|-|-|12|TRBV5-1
CASAIIGSDQFF
TGCGCCAGCGCCATCATTGGTAGCGACCAGTTCTTC
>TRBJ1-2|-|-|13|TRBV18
CASSPREDYGYTF
TGTGCCAGCTCACCAAGAGAGGACTATGGCTACACCTTC
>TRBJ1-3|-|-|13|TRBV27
CASSLYGGGTIYF
TGTGCCAGCAGTTTATACGGGGGGGGCACCATATATTTT
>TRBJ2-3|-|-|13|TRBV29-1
CSVTRTSTDTQYF
TGCAGCGTAACACGGACTAGCACAGATACGCAGTATTTT
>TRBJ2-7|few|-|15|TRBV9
CASSVGQGYSYEQYF
TGTGCCAGCAGCGTAGGGCAGGGTTACTCCTACGAGCAGTACTTC
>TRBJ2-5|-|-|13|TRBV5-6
CASSFLQGQTQYF
TGTGCCAGCAGCTTTTTACAGGGACAGACCCAGTACTTC
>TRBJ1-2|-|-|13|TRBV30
CAWGAGANYGYTF
TGTGCCTGGGGGGCCGGGGCTAACTATGGCTACACCTTC
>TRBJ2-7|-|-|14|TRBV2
CASSGPPTGYEQYF
TGTGCCAGCAGTGGGCCCCCGACAGGTTACGAGCAGTACTTC
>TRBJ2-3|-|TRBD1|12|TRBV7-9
CASSPGGDTQYF
TGTGCCAGCAGCCCAGGGGGAGATACGCAGTATTTT
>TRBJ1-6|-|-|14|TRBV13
CASSLRWGLAPLHF
TGTGCCAGCAGCTTAAGGTGGGGCCTCGCACCCCTCCACTTT
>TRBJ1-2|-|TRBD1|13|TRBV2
CASRDRENYGYTF
TGTGCCAGCCGGGACAGGGAAAACTATGGCTACACCTTC
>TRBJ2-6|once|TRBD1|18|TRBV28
CASSLSWGQGAGANVLTF
TGTGCCAGCAGTTTATCGTGGGGGCAGGGGGCTGGGGCCAACGTCCTGACTTTC
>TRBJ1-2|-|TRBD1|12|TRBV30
CAWSADRGHYTF
TGTGCCTGGAGTGCGGACAGGGGGCACTACACCTTC
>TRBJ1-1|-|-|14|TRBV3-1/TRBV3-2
CASSQGAGYTEAFF
TGTGCCAGCAGCCAAGGGGCTGGTTACACTGAAGCTTTCTTT
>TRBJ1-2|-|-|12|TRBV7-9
CASSLGTGGYTF
TGTGCCAGCAGCTTAGGGACGGGGGGCTACACCTTC
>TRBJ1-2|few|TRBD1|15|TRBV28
CASRDRTGTGYGYTF
TGTGCCAGCAGAGACCGAACCGGGACAGGGTATGGCTACACCTTC
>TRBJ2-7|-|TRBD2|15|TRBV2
CASSGTSGSPGEQYF
TGTGCCAGCAGCGGGACTAGCGGGAGCCCTGGGGAGCAGTACTTC
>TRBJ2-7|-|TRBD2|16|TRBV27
CASSPGLAGGSYEQYF
TGTGCCAGCAGTCCTGGCCTAGCGGGGGGATCCTACGAGCAGTACTTC
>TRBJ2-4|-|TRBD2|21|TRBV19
CASSIPTKLAGSSLAKNIQYF
TGTGCCAGTAGTATCCCTACCAAACTAGCGGGGTCCTCCTTAGCCAAAAACATTCAGTACTTC
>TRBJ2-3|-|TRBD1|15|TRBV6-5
CASSRQGGQGGTQYF
TGTGCCAGCAGTCGACAGGGTGGCCAAGGGGGTACGCAGTATTTT
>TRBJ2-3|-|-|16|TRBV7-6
CASSPVGVVSTDTQYF
TGTGCCAGCAGCCCGGTCGGGGTAGTAAGCACAGATACGCAGTATTTT
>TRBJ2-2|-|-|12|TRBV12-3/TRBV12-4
CASSPPGGELFF
TGTGCCAGCAGCCCGCCGGGCGGGGAGCTGTTTTTT
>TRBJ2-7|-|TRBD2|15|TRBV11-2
CASSSQAGGLVEQYF
TGTGCCAGCAGCTCCCAAGCGGGAGGGCTGGTCGAGCAGTACTTC
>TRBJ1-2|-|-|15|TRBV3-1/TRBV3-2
CASSPAPQGAYGYTF
TGTGCCAGCAGCCCAGCTCCACAGGGAGCCTATGGCTACACCTTC
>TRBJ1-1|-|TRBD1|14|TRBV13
CASSLQGAGTEAFF
TGTGCCAGCAGCTTACAGGGGGCCGGCACTGAAGCTTTCTTT
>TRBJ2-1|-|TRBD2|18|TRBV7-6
CASSLEGPGLGHSNEQFF
TGTGCCAGCAGCTTAGAAGGTCCGGGACTAGGGCATAGCAATGAGCAGTTCTTC
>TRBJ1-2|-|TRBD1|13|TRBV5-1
CASSTGVGYGYTF
TGCGCCAGCAGCACAGGGGTTGGCTATGGCTACACCTTC
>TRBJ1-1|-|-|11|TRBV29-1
CSVEGAAKAFF
TGCAGCGTTGAAGGGGCAGCCAAAGCTTTCTTT
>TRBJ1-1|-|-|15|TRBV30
CAWSPKRQGLTEAFF
TGTGCCTGGAGTCCAAAACGGCAGGGATTGACTGAAGCTTTCTTT
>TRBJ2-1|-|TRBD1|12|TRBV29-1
CSVGQGTNEQFF
TGCAGCGTCGGACAGGGCACCAATGAGCAGTTCTTC
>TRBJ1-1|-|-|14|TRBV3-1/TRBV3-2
CASSQNRVNTEAFF
TGTGCCAGCAGCCAAAACAGGGTGAACACTGAAGCTTTCTTT
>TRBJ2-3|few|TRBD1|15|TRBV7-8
CASSSQGVGTDTQYF
TGTGCCAGCAGCTCACAGGGGGTTGGAACAGATACGCAGTATTTT
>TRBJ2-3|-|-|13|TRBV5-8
CASSLGAQDTQYF
TGTGCCAGCAGCCTTGGGGCACAAGATACGCAGTATTTT
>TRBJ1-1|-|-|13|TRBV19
CASSIVHRAEAFF
TGTGCCAGTAGTATTGTCCACAGGGCTGAAGCTTTCTTT
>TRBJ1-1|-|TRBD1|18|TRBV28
CASSSPKLDRGVSTEAFF
TGTGCCAGCAGTTCACCTAAATTGGACAGGGGAGTGAGCACTGAAGCTTTCTTT
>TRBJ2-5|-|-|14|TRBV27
CASSLRVAGETQYF
TGTGCCAGCAGTTTAAGGGTCGCGGGAGAGACCCAGTACTTC
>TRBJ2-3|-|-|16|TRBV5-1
CASSLEARSSTDTQYF
TGCGCCAGCAGCTTGGAGGCCAGGTCTAGCACAGATACGCAGTATTTT
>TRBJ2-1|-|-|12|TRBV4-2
CASSQDHGLQFF
TGTGCCAGCAGCCAAGATCACGGACTACAGTTCTTC
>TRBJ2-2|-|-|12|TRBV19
CASGGFTGELFF
TGTGCCAGTGGGGGGTTCACCGGGGAGCTGTTTTTT